The clone carrying this TCR beta chain has just a few counts. The record originates from a study of blood T cell repertoires in COVID-19. In the authors' workflow: The authors estimated nucleated cell counts from reference gene primer amplification. Profiled with immunoSEQ multiplex PCR; TCRdb holds only in-frame clones, not every one. The V and J calls and the clone size are those of that table, but D and trimming were determined from the DNA. The table records tens of thousands of clones, roughly 90% of them present only once. The germline V gene encodes CDR1 SGDLS and CDR2 YYNGEE. V was clipped by 4 bases and J by 3 bases; unmatched bases: 6. The CDR3 covers 15 residues.

V is TRBV9 and J is TRBJ2-1, with 8 bases that match TRBD1. The TCR sequence derives from a man aged 50-60 years with acute or convalescent COVID-19. The sequenced material came from peripheral blood. The CDR3 spells CASSSRTGNYNEQFF. The CDR3 region has the DNA TGTGCCAGCAGCTCACGGACAGGGAACTACAATGAGCAGTTCTTC. Full variable domain (missing parts from reference TRBV9 and TRBJ2-1): DSGVTQTPKHLITATGQRVTLRCSPRSGDLSVYWYQQSLDQGLQFLIQYYNGEERAKGNILERFSAQQFPDLHSELNLSSLELGDSALYFCASSSRTGNYNEQFFGPGTRLTVL.